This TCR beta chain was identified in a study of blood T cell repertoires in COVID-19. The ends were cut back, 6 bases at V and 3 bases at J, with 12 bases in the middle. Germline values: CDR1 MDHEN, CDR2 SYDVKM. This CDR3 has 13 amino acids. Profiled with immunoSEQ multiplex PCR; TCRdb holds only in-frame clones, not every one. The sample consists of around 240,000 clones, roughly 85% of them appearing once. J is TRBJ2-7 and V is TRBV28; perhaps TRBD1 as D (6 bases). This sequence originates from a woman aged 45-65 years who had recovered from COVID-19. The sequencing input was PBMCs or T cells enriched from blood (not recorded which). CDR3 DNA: TGTGCCAGCAGGGGACACCCGATCTACGAGCAGTACTTC. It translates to CASRGHPIYEQYF. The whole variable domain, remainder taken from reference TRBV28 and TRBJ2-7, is DVKVTQSSRYLVKRTGEKVFLECVQDMDHENMFWYRQDPGLGLRLIYFSYDVKMKEKGDIPEGYSVSREKKERFSLILESASTNQTSMYLCASRGHPIYEQYFGPGTRLTVT.